This entry features one TCR beta chain sequence. Its antigen is currently unknown. V lost 3 bases, J lost 9 bases, and 12 bases lay in between. The CDR3 totals 13 residues. The germline gives CDR1 LNHDA, CDR2 SQIVND (reference sequence). The starting template was genomic DNA from bulk tumor, 600 ng per sample. Surgery yielded several widely spaced biopsies per primary tumor. Curative operations were performed on patients who had untreated, newly diagnosed non-small cell lung cancer. This entry belongs to a study of immune heterogeneity within non-small cell lung tumors. Overall study findings and caveats: Recurrence of the same dominant CDR3 beta clonotypes was seen across tumor sites within a patient, and site-unique high-frequency clones were present alongside them. The repertoire of each individual patient held high-frequency T-cell receptor beta clonotypes that were largely distinct from those of other patients. Local tumor mutational burden showed a correlation with local T-cell clonality that was moderate but significant (R around 0.3).

CDR3 of TCR beta was amplified by multiplex PCR that used 32 V and 13 J primers. Using its own MiXCR run on the multiplex PCR reads, TCRdb lists one record per CDR3 protein. The repertoire includes about 2,600 distinct CDR3 sequences, approximately 27% of them detected once, and over 30% sits in the top ten. Source material: lung tumor tissue. This receptor was obtained from a man aged 45-65 years with non-small cell lung cancer. The rearrangement uses TRBV19 and TRBJ1-5; D unresolved. This chain's CDR3 is CASSIWEDRPQHF. The CDR3, as DNA: TGTGCCAGTAGTATCTGGGAGGATCGGCCCCAGCATTTT. The variable domain in full, with the rest retrieved from reference TRBV19 and TRBJ1-5, is DGGITQSPKYLFRKEGQNVTLSCEQNLNHDAMYWYRQDPGQGLRLIYYSQIVNDFQKGDIAEGYSVSREKKESFPLTVTSAQKNPTAFYLCASSIWEDRPQHFGDGTRLSIL.